This entry lists 29 T cell receptor beta chains sequenced from one sample in a study of T cells in Graves' hyperthyroidism and ophthalmopathy. Using RNA transcripts as the source, TCR beta CDR3 regions were amplified. TCR CDR3 underwent first-round RT-PCR with the HTBI primer set. TCRdb recomputed calls from the multiplex PCR reads with MiXCR, one row per CDR3 protein. The sample has 500,000 to 650,000 distinct CDR3 sequences; about 14% are singletons. Input material: blood. Receptor source: a woman between 45 and 65 years old with Graves' ophthalmopathy.

The chain couples TRBV15 to TRBJ1-2; the D is unclear. Trimming cost V 0 bases and J 4 bases, with 15 bases left between them. The germline V gene encodes CDR1 LNHNV and CDR2 YYDKDF (reference sequence). CDR3 size: 16 residues. In DNA form, the CDR3 reads TGTGCCACCAGCAGAGATCTACGGGGTTCCGTCTATGGCTACACCTTC. It is translated as CATSRDLRGSVYGYTF.

A few counts support this clonotype. The chain employs TRBV19 and TRBJ2-7; 8 bases are shared with TRBD2. V lost 9 bases and J lost 0; bases outside the gene matches: 10. The V gene's germline CDR1 is LNHDA and CDR2 SQIVND (reference sequence). The CDR3 extends over 15 amino acids. The CDR3: CASAPTSASSYEQYF. In DNA, the CDR3 is TGTGCCAGCGCCCCGACTAGCGCGAGCTCCTACGAGCAGTACTTC.

The gene calls are TRBV15 and TRBJ2-4; unclear D gene. The V and J ends lost 1 base and 0 bases respectively, with 7 bases between them. The CDR3 length is 15 residues. Germline V gives CDR1 LNHNV, CDR2 YYDKDF (reference sequence). Written as DNA, the CDR3 is TGTGCCACCAGCAGAGGAGCACTAGCCAAAAACATTCAGTACTTC. Translation: CATSRGALAKNIQYF.

V and J are TRBV4-3 and TRBJ2-7, with TRBD1 as a possible D gene (6 bases). V dropped 0 bases and J dropped 3 bases, with 12 bases sitting between them. There are 15 residues in the CDR3. CDR1 and CDR2 (germline): LGHNA, YSLEER. The CDR3 reads CASSQDLEGVYEQYF. CDR3 DNA sequence: TGCGCCAGCAGCCAAGATCTTGAGGGGGTCTACGAGCAGTACTTC.

This clonotype appeared many times. This rearrangement joins TRBV28 to TRBJ2-7; 8 bases fit TRBD2. With V trimmed by 7 bases and J by 3 bases, 8 bases remained unmatched. This CDR3 is 14 amino acids long. The germline V gene encodes CDR1 MDHEN and CDR2 SYDVKM. CDR3: CASTPAGEDYEQYF. The CDR3 bases are TGTGCCAGCACCCCAGCGGGAGAAGACTACGAGCAGTACTTC.

This clonotype was picked up a small number of times. The V and J genes are TRBV12-3 or TRBV12-4 and TRBJ1-2; a weak D match, TRBD1 (5 bases). The CDR3 has 14 amino acids. The V and J ends lost 7 bases and 2 bases respectively, with 14 bases between them. In DNA, the CDR3 is TGTGCCAGCAACACGGGACGGATAAACTATGGCTACACCTTC. The encoded protein is CASNTGRINYGYTF.

About this clonotype itself: A clone one base away is much larger, so this may be a read error. The CDR3 is CGSSLAGVATGELFF. In DNA, the CDR3 is TGTGGCAGCTCACTAGCGGGAGTGGCCACCGGGGAGCTGTTTTTT. The rearrangement uses TRBV18 and TRBJ2-2, with 11 positions matching TRBD2. This CDR3 has 15 residues. The V gene's germline CDR1 is KGHSH and CDR2 LQKENI. The entire variable domain, with the rest obtained from reference TRBV18 and TRBJ2-2, is as follows: NAGVMQNPRHLVRRRGQEARLRCSPMKGHSHVYWYRQLPEEGLKFMVYLQKENIIDESGMPKERFSAEFPKEGPSILRIQQVVRGDSAAYFCGSSLAGVATGELFFGEGSRLTVL.

This clonotype has ten or more counts. The rearrangement joins TRBV7-9 to TRBJ1-1; D ambiguous. The CDR3 is 13 amino acids. Germline assignment: CDR1 SEHNR and CDR2 FQNEAQ (reference sequence). The V and J ends lost 5 bases and 2 bases respectively, with 9 bases between them. CDR3 nucleotides: TGTGCCAGCAGCCCCGTGGGAAACACTGAAGCTTTCTTT. Translation: CASSPVGNTEAFF.

Ten or more counts support this clonotype. The chain links TRBV5-5 to TRBJ1-2; 7 nucleotides agree with TRBD1. Germline CDR1 reads SGHKS; CDR2 reads YYEKEE (reference sequence). This CDR3 is built from 13 residues. V shed 3 bases, J shed 3 bases, and the junction held 2 bases outside the gene matches. CDR3 in amino acids: CASSWTGDYGYTF. CDR3 sequence (DNA): TGTGCCAGCAGCTGGACAGGTGACTATGGCTACACCTTC.

This chain links TRBV7-9 with TRBJ2-7, with D maybe TRBD2 (7 bases). V was cut by 0 bases and J by 2 bases, with 14 bases left in between. Germline lookup yields CDR1 SEHNR and CDR2 FQNEAQ (reference sequence). The CDR3 consists of 16 residues. The CDR3 sequence is CASSLAGAGAAYEQYF. Here the CDR3 DNA reads TGTGCCAGCAGCTTAGCGGGGGCGGGGGCAGCCTACGAGCAGTACTTC.

Note on this clonotype: A much larger clonotype is one base distant, so this may be a read error. The V gene is TRBV6-2 or TRBV6-3, the J gene TRBJ1-1; the D is unclear. The CDR3 contains 14 residues. The germline V gene encodes CDR1 MNHEY and CDR2 SVGEGT. Trimming left V 0 bases short and J 1 base short, with 6 bases between. The CDR3 DNA sequence: TGTGCCAGCAGTTACTCTTCACCGAACACTGAAGCTTTCTTT. This sequence encodes CASSYSSPNTEAFF.

Only a few counts were recorded for this clonotype. This chain links TRBV7-3 with TRBJ2-1; 7 nucleotides align to TRBD2. The CDR3 is made up of 15 amino acids. V gave up 5 bases and J gave up 9 bases; unmatched junction bases: 13. Germline V gives CDR1 SGHTA, CDR2 FQGTGA. CDR3 DNA: TGTGCCAGCAGCCTTCCTCCCGGGGGGAGGACTGAGCAGTTCTTC. Amino acids: CASSLPPGGRTEQFF.

The sample holds a few counts of this clonotype. The chain recombines TRBV19 with TRBJ1-2; 9 bases line up with TRBD1. The CDR3 runs to 13 residues. Germline CDR1 and CDR2: LNHDA and SQIVND (reference sequence). V shed 4 bases and J 7 bases; nucleotides not matched to a gene: 4. The CDR3 is CASSTTGGTGYTF. In DNA form, the CDR3 reads TGTGCCAGTAGTACTACAGGGGGCACTGGCTACACCTTC.

CDR3: CSARVRGLGYNEQFF. The CDR3 region has the DNA TGCAGTGCTAGGGTCCGGGGACTAGGGTACAATGAGCAGTTCTTC. V gene TRBV20-1 combines with J gene TRBJ2-1, with 8 bases aligning to TRBD2. The germline gives CDR1 DFQATT, CDR2 SNEGSKA (reference sequence). V lost 3 bases to trimming and J lost 4 bases; unmatched junction nucleotides: 8. CDR3 length: 15 amino acids.

This clonotype was counted between two and nine times. The CDR3 nucleotides read TGTGCCAGCAGCCCCGCCCGACTAGCGGGGTTCAATGAGCAGTTCTTC. Protein product: CASSPARLAGFNEQFF. V gene TRBV7-9 combines with J gene TRBJ2-1; the match to TRBD2 covers 11 bases. The V and J ends lost 5 bases and 6 bases, in that order; junction bases with no gene match: 9. The germline gives CDR1 SEHNR, CDR2 FQNEAQ (reference sequence). The CDR3 totals 16 residues.

The genes are TRBV20-1 and TRBJ2-7; 10 bases align to TRBD1. The CDR3 sequence is 16 residues long. Germline V CDR1 and CDR2: DFQATT, SNEGSKA (reference sequence). Losses at the gene ends were 3 bases for V and 5 bases for J; bases not matched to a gene: 13. The CDR3 protein is CSASFPWGQGSHEQYF. The CDR3 nucleotides read TGCAGTGCTAGCTTCCCTTGGGGACAGGGGAGCCACGAGCAGTACTTC.

At least ten counts were recorded for this clonotype. The chain combines TRBV5-1 with TRBJ1-1; D unclear. The V and J ends lost 1 base and 8 bases respectively, with 18 bases between them. Germline V gene data show CDR1 as SGHRS and CDR2 as YFSETQ. The CDR3 covers 15 residues. This CDR3 is CASSLSPETRKEAFF. In DNA form, the CDR3 reads TGCGCCAGCAGCTTGAGTCCGGAGACGAGAAAAGAAGCTTTCTTT.

In this sample, this clonotype turned up many times. The chain uses TRBV20-1 and TRBJ2-1, with D perhaps TRBD1 (6 bases). This CDR3 has 15 residues. Germline loops: CDR1 DFQATT, CDR2 SNEGSKA (reference sequence). The ends were cut back, 1 base at V and 10 bases at J, with 20 bases in the middle. DNA for the CDR3: TGCAGTGCTAGAGGGGACAAGGATTTCCTAGGGGAGCAGTTCTTC. Encoded protein: CSARGDKDFLGEQFF.

The chain is built from TRBV20-1 and TRBJ1-1; 8 positions match TRBD1. J lost 10 bases, V lost 3 bases, and 13 bases had no gene match. The CDR3 sequence is 14 residues long. Germline-derived CDR1 and CDR2 are DFQATT and SNEGSKA (reference sequence). In DNA form, the CDR3 reads TGCAGTGCTAGTGGGTGGGGTCAGGGGGCGCGAGCTTTCTTT. Residues: CSASGWGQGARAFF.

CDR3 DNA: TGTGCCTGGAGCGCCGGGACTAGCGGGATGAGCTCCTACAATGAGCAGTTCTTC. Translation gives CAWSAGTSGMSSYNEQFF. The chain employs TRBV30 and TRBJ2-1; 13 nucleotides align to TRBD2. Trimming at V came to 3 bases and at J to 0 bases, leaving 8 bases not matched to a gene. The germline CDR1 and CDR2 sequences are GTSNPN and SVGIG (reference sequence). CDR3 size: 18 residues. The full variable domain, rest sourced from reference TRBV30 and TRBJ2-1, is SQTIHQWPATLVQPVGSPLSLECTVEGTSNPNLYWYRQAAGRGLQLLFYSVGIGQISSEVPQNLSASRPQDRQFILSSKKLLLSDSGFYLCAWSAGTSGMSSYNEQFFGPGTRLTVL.

This clonotype was counted a few times. The chain links TRBV20-1 to TRBJ2-1, with D possibly matching TRBD1 (6 bases). This CDR3 is built from 11 residues. Looked up from germline, CDR1 is DFQATT and CDR2 is SNEGSKA (reference sequence). V gave up 8 bases and J gave up 12 bases, with 17 bases separating them. The CDR3 loop is CSKARGKGQFF. The CDR3 region has the DNA TGCAGTAAGGCCAGGGGCAAGGGGCAGTTCTTC.

In this sample, this clonotype turned up a few times. The V call is TRBV10-3, the J call TRBJ2-7; 9 nucleotides match TRBD1. The CDR3 has 16 residues. Germline V gives CDR1 ENHRY, CDR2 SYGVKD. The V segment lost 5 bases and the J segment 7 bases; nucleotides outside the gene matches: 15. The chain's CDR3 is CAISPGTGTNLREQYF. Written as DNA, the CDR3 is TGTGCCATCAGTCCCGGGACAGGGACTAACCTTCGGGAGCAGTACTTC.

This clonotype came up many times. This chain joins TRBV28 and TRBJ1-2; D possibly corresponds to TRBD1 (5 bases). The V gene lost 3 bases and the J gene lost 4 bases, with 15 bases spanning the gap. Germline lookup yields CDR1 MDHEN and CDR2 SYDVKM. The CDR3 contains 15 residues. The CDR3 spells CASSFRGTFSYGYTF. For the CDR3, the DNA is TGTGCCAGCAGTTTTCGGGGGACTTTCTCCTATGGCTACACCTTC.

This clonotype occurred many times. The rearrangement links TRBV5-1 to TRBJ2-2; TRBD1 agrees at 9 bases. V was clipped by 5 bases and J by 2 bases; unmatched bases: 7. Germline V gene lookup returns CDR1 SGHRS and CDR2 YFSETQ. The CDR3 is made up of 16 amino acids. The CDR3 DNA is TGCGCCAGCAGGCCCGGGACAGGGATAAACACCGGGGAGCTGTTTTTT. Encoded protein: CASRPGTGINTGELFF.

This clonotype was counted at least ten times. The chain combines TRBV28 with TRBJ2-3; D is undetermined. Trimming stripped 6 bases from V and 2 bases from J, with 12 bases between. Germline loops: CDR1 MDHEN, CDR2 SYDVKM. There are 14 residues in the CDR3. The chain's CDR3 is CASSPPLPTDTQYF. The DNA for the CDR3 is TGTGCCAGCAGCCCCCCCCTCCCCACAGATACGCAGTATTTT.

This clonotype appeared many times. V and J are TRBV5-1 and TRBJ1-1; D is possibly TRBD1 (5 bases). Per the germline V gene, CDR1 is SGHRS and CDR2 is YFSETQ. Trimming removed 6 bases from V and 3 bases from J, with 12 bases in between. This CDR3 is built from 13 residues. In DNA, the CDR3 is TGCGCCAGCATGGCAGGGTGGGACACTGAAGCTTTCTTT. Translating gives CASMAGWDTEAFF.

This clonotype has at least ten counts. This sequence joins TRBV24-1 and TRBJ2-2; D unresolved. The CDR3 length is 14 residues. V was shortened by 5 bases and J by 1 base, with 7 bases between the two germline ends. In germline, CDR1 is KGHDR, CDR2 SFDVKD. As DNA, the CDR3 is TGTGCCACCAGTGGTGTTGGGAACACCGGGGAGCTGTTTTTT. Translating gives CATSGVGNTGELFF.

The chain has TRBV29-1 and TRBJ2-3, with 9 positions matching TRBD1. The trim removed 7 bases at V and 2 bases at J, leaving 7 bases unmatched. CDR1 is SQVTM, CDR2 ANQGSEA, per germline. There are 14 residues in the CDR3. The CDR3 sequence is CSAGDRAITDTQYF. As DNA, the CDR3 is TGCAGCGCTGGGGACAGGGCTATCACAGATACGCAGTATTTT.

This clonotype was seen many times. The V and J genes are TRBV3-1 and TRBJ2-1; 11 bases map to TRBD2. V shed 0 bases and J 0 bases; nucleotides not matched to a gene: 4. CDR1 and CDR2 (germline): LGHDT, YNNKEL (reference sequence). The CDR3 spans 18 residues. For the CDR3, the DNA is TGTGCCAGCAGCCAAGAGGGACTAGCGGAACTCTCCTACAATGAGCAGTTCTTC. As protein: CASSQEGLAELSYNEQFF.